Below are 13 T cell receptor beta chains sequenced from a single sample in a study of cytomegalovirus exposure and HLA in healthy donors. PCR was performed using 60 Vbeta and 13 Jbeta primers. Method: immunoSEQ multiplex PCR; TCRdb's copy keeps in-frame clones and lacks some. The sample includes more than 90,000 clones. Sequencing used PBMCs. These receptors came from a middle-aged man in good health and CMV-seropositive.

The rearrangement joins TRBV5-1 to TRBJ1-1, with TRBD1 identical over 7 bases. The CDR3 sequence is 15 residues long. CDR1 SGHRS and CDR2 YFSETQ come from the germline V gene. V shed 0 bases and J 3 bases; nucleotides not matched to a gene: 5. CDR3 region: CASSLGQGVYTEAFF. The CDR3 nucleotides are TGCGCCAGCAGCTTGGGGCAGGGGGTCTACACTGAAGCTTTCTTT.

This chain links TRBV9 with TRBJ1-3; TRBD1 agrees at 7 bases. The ends lost 1 base at V and 4 bases at J; junction bases unmatched: 2. The germline V gene encodes CDR1 SGDLS and CDR2 YYNGEE. The CDR3 contains 14 residues. The CDR3 here is CASSVIGGGNTIYF. CDR3 coding DNA: TGTGCCAGCAGCGTAATAGGGGGCGGAAACACCATATATTTT.

The chain has TRBV30 and TRBJ2-5; perhaps TRBD2 as D (5 bases). Trimming took 2 bases from V and 3 from J, leaving 13 bases between them. The CDR3 spans 14 residues. The germline V gene encodes CDR1 GTSNPN and CDR2 SVGIG (reference sequence). The CDR3 region is CAWSSGRAEETQYF. CDR3 bases: TGTGCCTGGAGTTCAGGTCGAGCGGAAGAGACCCAGTACTTC.

CDR3 protein: CASSSSGTTGEQYF. The CDR3 region has the DNA TGTGCCAGCAGCTCTAGCGGGACCACGGGGGAGCAGTACTTC. The chain joins TRBV7-3 to TRBJ2-7; 9 bases agree with TRBD2. V trimming: 4 bases; J trimming: 7 bases; junction bases outside the gene matches: 8. Germline CDR1 SGHTA, CDR2 FQGTGA. This CDR3 spans 14 amino acids.

This chain uses TRBV2 with TRBJ2-2; 14 bases are a match to TRBD2. Germline V CDR1 and CDR2: SNHLY, FYNNEI. The CDR3 contains 15 residues. The CDR3 DNA reads TGTGCTTCGACTAGCGGGAGGGGGGGCACCGGGGAGCTGTTTTTT. Residues: CASTSGRGGTGELFF.

The V call is TRBV27, the J call TRBJ2-7, with unresolved D. V was shortened by 6 bases and J by 9 bases, with 18 bases between the two germline ends. Germline V lookup: CDR1 MNHEY, CDR2 SMNVEV (reference sequence). The CDR3 is 13 residues long. In DNA, the CDR3 is TGTGCCAGCAGCCCGACCCCATCCGGGTGGCAGTACTTC. It specifies CASSPTPSGWQYF.

The chain joins TRBV2 to TRBJ1-5; no definite D call. The CDR3 covers 15 residues. Germline V gene sequence: CDR1 SNHLY, CDR2 FYNNEI. The germline V and J ends were trimmed by 5 bases and 0 bases, with 11 bases remaining between them. CDR3 amino acids: CASSLFGDSNQPQHF. The CDR3 DNA reads TGTGCCAGCAGTCTTTTCGGGGATAGCAATCAGCCCCAGCATTTT.

This sequence joins TRBV6-5 and TRBJ1-2; D uncertain. Germline V CDR1 and CDR2: MNHEY, SVGAGI. V was pared by 4 bases and J by 8 bases, with 17 bases between. This CDR3 comprises 14 residues. The CDR3 loop reads CASSSARERWGYTF. In DNA, the CDR3 is TGTGCCAGCAGTTCCGCTAGAGAAAGGTGGGGCTACACCTTC.

The chain is built from TRBV28 and TRBJ2-1, with D possibly TRBD2 on 6 matching bases. Trimming cost V 2 bases and J 6 bases, with 14 bases left between them. Germline V gene lookup returns CDR1 MDHEN and CDR2 SYDVKM. The CDR3 is 15 amino acids. Here the CDR3 reads CASSLAGLGVNEQFF. Written as DNA, the CDR3 is TGTGCCAGCAGTTTAGCGGGACTGGGGGTCAATGAGCAGTTCTTC.

The rearrangement uses TRBV11-3 and TRBJ1-1, with D possibly TRBD1 on 5 matching bases. Germline V gives CDR1 SGHNT, CDR2 YENEEA. Trimming took off 5 bases at V and 1 base at J, with 11 bases between the two ends. The length of the CDR3 is 14 residues. The CDR3 loop is CASSPGHRNTEAFF. CDR3 nucleotides: TGTGCCAGCAGCCCCGGACACCGGAACACTGAAGCTTTCTTT. The whole variable domain, remainder taken from reference TRBV11-3 and TRBJ1-1, is EAGVVQSPRYKIIEKKQPVAFWCNPISGHNTLYWYLQNLGQGPELLIRYENEEAVDDSQLPKDRFSAERLKGVDSTLKIQPAELGDSAVYLCASSPGHRNTEAFFGQGTRLTVV.

This sequence joins TRBV18 and TRBJ2-2, with TRBD2 matching over 8 bases. The V gene end was trimmed by 8 bases and the J gene end by 3 bases; junction bases not matched to a gene: 8. Germline values: CDR1 KGHSH, CDR2 LQKENI. This CDR3 spans 15 amino acids. This CDR3 is CASRRGGRDTGELFF. CDR3 sequence (DNA): TGTGCCAGCCGTCGGGGGGGCAGAGACACCGGGGAGCTGTTTTTT.

The chain recombines TRBV4-3 with TRBJ1-4; 8 bases are a match to TRBD1. Trimming at V came to 2 bases and at J to 7 bases, leaving 12 bases not matched to a gene. The germline gives CDR1 LGHNA, CDR2 YSLEER. The CDR3 extends over 17 amino acids. CDR3 region: CASSQLQGAHLTEKLFF. The CDR3 DNA reads TGCGCCAGCAGCCAACTTCAGGGGGCTCATCTGACTGAAAAACTGTTTTTT.

The genes are TRBV6-5 and TRBJ1-6; 7 bases are a match to TRBD1. The CDR3 has 14 amino acids. The ends lost 5 bases at V and 14 bases at J; junction bases unmatched: 12. Germline V gene lookup returns CDR1 MNHEY and CDR2 SVGAGI. In nucleotides, the CDR3 is TGTGCCAGCAGTCCCCGGACAGGTTCCTCGTCCCTCCACTTT. The encoded protein is CASSPRTGSSSLHF.